The entry below describes one TCR beta chain. Antigen: not known. The time point here: pre-sensitization, week 0. Treatment given: therapeutic diphenylcyclopropenone sensitization with weekly scalp DPC. The authors' total RNA extraction used unfractionated whole blood. Germline V gives CDR1 SNHLY, CDR2 FYNNEI. The J segment lost 6 bases and the V segment lost 5 bases, leaving 6 bases of the junction unmatched. This CDR3 is 14 amino acids long. The sample originates from a study of human T cells and chemical hapten exposure. Regarding the study as a whole: The study found that PT1 expanded TCR counts correlated positively with patch test score.

A single record per CDR3 protein comes from TCRdb applying MiXCR to the RACE reads. The repertoire includes under 400,000 distinct CDR3 sequences, 4.5% to 5.5% of them detected once, and about 2.5% sits in the top ten. Material: whole blood, obtained in connection with sensitization to the hapten diphenylcyclopropenone (DPC). The TCR originated in a woman in her 50s with alopecia areata. Some clones in this sample may be carry-over from other donors' samples. V and J are TRBV2 and TRBJ2-3, with TRBD1 matching 9 bases. The CDR3 coding sequence is TGTGCCAGCAGTACACAGGGGGCGCGGGATACGCAGTATTTT. As protein: CASSTQGARDTQYF.